This TCR beta chain comes out of a study of cytomegalovirus exposure and HLA in healthy donors. The study's findings and limits: Later analysis placed DRB1 highest and HLA-C lowest in TCR association rates, which differed by HLA locus.

Those who donated were healthy bone marrow donors. Germline V lookup: CDR1 SGHDN, CDR2 FVKESK. The CDR3 is made up of 15 amino acids. V shed 4 bases and J 4 bases; nucleotides not matched to a gene: 5. Primers: 60 Vbeta forward and 13 Jbeta reverse. Profiled with immunoSEQ multiplex PCR; TCRdb holds only in-frame clones, not every one. This sample has 95,000 to 150,000 clones; around 73% occur once, and the top ten carry less than 5%. About this clone itself: Its antigen is as yet unknown.

Material: PBMCs. The TCR originated in a man in his 60s in good health and CMV-seropositive. The rearrangement joins TRBV14 to TRBJ2-2; 8 positions agree with TRBD1. The CDR3 DNA reads TGTGCCAGCAGCCGCAACAGGGGGAGCACCGGGGAGCTGTTTTTT. It yields the protein CASSRNRGSTGELFF.